The next 22 T cell receptor beta chains were all read from a single sample in a study of a mutant IDH1 vaccine in newly diagnosed glioma. Described time point: week 23, last vaccination. One vaccine dose held 300 ug of mutant IDH1 20-mer peptide and came with topical imiquimod. Antigens of these TCRs are unknown. Using immunoSEQ multiplex PCR, the repertoire was profiled, and TCRdb retains in-frame clones only, with some absent. This sample has about 38,000 clones, with 81% found just once. Material: PBMCs, obtained from a glioma patient whose treatment included an IDH1 peptide vaccine. The receptors were sampled from a man in his forties with glioma.

The genes are TRBV30 and TRBJ1-6, with D unclear. V lost 0 bases and J lost 17, with 14 bases in between. The CDR3 spans 12 residues. Germline V gene sequence: CDR1 GTSNPN, CDR2 SVGIG (reference sequence). DNA for the CDR3: TGTGCCTGGAGTGTGGTTCAACCTCGGATCCACTTT. It specifies CAWSVVQPRIHF.

CDR3 in amino acids: CASSSFAGSPYGYTF. The CDR3 nucleotides are TGCGCCAGCAGCTCTTTTGCCGGGAGCCCCTATGGCTACACCTTC. The chain combines TRBV5-1 with TRBJ1-2; D is unresolved. V gave up 3 bases and J gave up 4 bases, with 16 bases separating them. The CDR3 is made up of 15 amino acids. Germline CDR1 and CDR2: SGHRS and YFSETQ.

The rearrangement uses TRBV19 and TRBJ2-1; 12 positions agree with TRBD2. Germline CDR1 reads LNHDA; CDR2 reads SQIVND (reference sequence). This CDR3 comprises 15 residues. Unmatched junction bases numbered 8, after V lost 7 bases and J lost 7 bases. CDR3 DNA: TGTGCCAGTACCATTGGGACTAGCGGGTTAAATGAGCAGTTCTTC. Protein product: CASTIGTSGLNEQFF.

This clone appeared a single time. The chain recombines TRBV5-1 with TRBJ2-6; 8 nucleotides align to TRBD2. The CDR3 length is 17 residues. V lost 5 bases to trimming and J lost 0 bases; unmatched junction nucleotides: 7. Germline V CDR1 and CDR2: SGHRS, YFSETQ. The CDR3 DNA reads as TGCGCCAGCAGGGATGGCGGGAGGCACTCTGGGGCCAACGTCCTGACTTTC. This translates into CASRDGGRHSGANVLTF. Filled out from reference TRBV5-1 and TRBJ2-6, the complete variable domain reads KAGVTQTPRYLIKTRGQQVTLSCSPISGHRSVSWYQQTPGQGLQFLFEYFSETQRNKGNFPGRFSGRQFSNSRSEMNVSTLELGDSALYLCASRDGGRHSGANVLTFGAGSRLTVL.

The chain couples TRBV5-6 to TRBJ2-3, with D hard to call. This CDR3 has 13 residues. The germline V gene has CDR1 SGHDT and CDR2 YYEEEE. The V end was cut by 7 bases, the J end by 2 bases, with 11 bases between. In DNA form, the CDR3 reads TGTGCCAGCCGGAAGACCGACACAGATACGCAGTATTTT. Its protein is CASRKTDTDTQYF.

The chain joins TRBV5-6 to TRBJ1-3; 7 positions match TRBD1. J lost 0 bases, V lost 1 base, and 7 bases had no gene match. The V gene's germline CDR1 is SGHDT and CDR2 YYEEEE. The CDR3 is 17 residues long. The CDR3 loop reads CASSLTGAKLSGNTIYF. DNA of the CDR3: TGTGCCAGCAGCTTGACAGGGGCCAAACTCTCTGGAAACACCATATATTTT.

The chain is built from TRBV7-2 and TRBJ2-7, with D perhaps matching TRBD1 (6 bases). This CDR3 is 14 amino acids long. V lost 6 bases to trimming and J lost 4 bases, with 16 bases between them. CDR1 SGHTA and CDR2 FQGNSA come from the germline V gene. CDR3 nucleotide sequence: TGTGCCAGCAGTCTCACAGGGTTGGTATACGAGCAGTACTTC. As protein: CASSLTGLVYEQYF.

This clone has a single count. V usage is TRBV6-5 and J usage is TRBJ2-7; 8 bases match TRBD1. The CDR3 has 14 residues. The germline gives CDR1 MNHEY, CDR2 SVGAGI. V gave up 11 bases and J gave up 6 bases; unmatched junction bases: 15. The CDR3 loop is CAVSGGTGGGEQYF. For the CDR3, the DNA is TGTGCCGTTTCTGGTGGGACAGGTGGCGGCGAGCAGTACTTC.

This rearrangement joins TRBV28 to TRBJ2-7; 8 bases are shared with TRBD2. J was trimmed by 4 bases and V by 7 bases; bases with no gene match: 3. Germline-derived CDR1 and CDR2 are MDHEN and SYDVKM. The CDR3 has 12 amino acids. The CDR3 DNA reads TGTGCCAGCATCGGGGGGGGTTACGAGCAGTACTTC. Translation: CASIGGGYEQYF.

The chain joins TRBV28 to TRBJ2-7; no definite D call. Germline V CDR1 and CDR2: MDHEN, SYDVKM. With 6 bases removed from V and 4 bases from J, the gap between germline ends came to 16 bases. The CDR3 runs to 14 residues. The DNA of the CDR3 is TGTGCCAGCAGCCCAACTCCCACCTCATACGAGCAGTACTTC. Its translation is CASSPTPTSYEQYF.

The chain recombines TRBV7-2 with TRBJ2-5; TRBD2 matches at 11 bases. Germline V gives CDR1 SGHTA, CDR2 FQGNSA. J gave up 2 bases and V 3 bases, and 8 bases lay outside the gene matches. The CDR3 extends over 17 amino acids. CDR3 in DNA: TGTGCCAGCAGCTTTGCCCTAGCGGGGGGATTACAAGAGACCCAGTACTTC. Residues: CASSFALAGGLQETQYF.

The chain recombines TRBV18 with TRBJ2-2, with D perhaps matching TRBD1 or TRBD2 (5 bases each). Germline values: CDR1 KGHSH, CDR2 LQKENI. The CDR3 covers 15 residues. Trimming removed 2 bases from V and 4 bases from J, with 11 bases in between. The CDR3 region is CASSPSEGFTGELFF. CDR3 sequence (DNA): TGTGCCAGCTCACCATCTGAGGGGTTCACCGGGGAGCTGTTTTTT.

This clone has only a few counts. This rearrangement joins TRBV6-1 to TRBJ2-1, with 9 bases that match TRBD2. The CDR3 runs to 15 residues. CDR1 and CDR2 (germline): MNHNS, SASEGT. J was trimmed by 6 bases and V by 0 bases; bases with no gene match: 3. The CDR3 nucleotides are TGTGCCAGCAGTGAAGCGCGCGGGGGGGCCAATGAGCAGTTCTTC. It specifies CASSEARGGANEQFF.

The V call is TRBV6-5, the J call TRBJ2-4; D gene uncertain. The CDR3 is made up of 15 amino acids. Germline-derived CDR1 and CDR2 are MNHEY and SVGAGI. V was pared by 6 bases and J by 5 bases, with 17 bases between. The CDR3 region is CASSPSSFDQNIQYF. CDR3 sequence (DNA): TGTGCCAGCAGCCCCAGCAGCTTCGACCAAAACATTCAGTACTTC.

This chain's CDR3 is CASSLPIRDSTYEQYF. The DNA for the CDR3 is TGTGCCAGCAGCTTACCTATCCGGGACAGCACCTACGAGCAGTACTTC. J is TRBJ2-7 and V is TRBV28, with 7 positions matching TRBD1. CDR1 is MDHEN and CDR2 is SYDVKM in the germline V gene. V trimming: 6 bases; J trimming: 2 bases; junction bases outside the gene matches: 13. This CDR3 has 16 residues. Filled out from reference TRBV28 and TRBJ2-7, the complete variable domain reads DVKVTQSSRYLVKRTGEKVFLECVQDMDHENMFWYRQDPGLGLRLIYFSYDVKMKEKGDIPEGYSVSREKKERFSLILESASTNQTSMYLCASSLPIRDSTYEQYFGPGTRLTVT.

This clone was observed a handful of times. This chain joins TRBV6-1 and TRBJ2-3; D possibly uses TRBD1 or TRBD2 (5 bases each). The length of the CDR3 is 12 residues. The V end lost 6 bases, the J end lost 7 bases, and 11 bases lay between the germline ends. CDR1 and CDR2 (germline): MNHNS, SASEGT. CDR3 DNA: TGTGCCAGCAGCGAATGGGGGAATACGCAGTATTTT. It codes for CASSEWGNTQYF.

This clone was seen only once. The chain combines TRBV30 with TRBJ2-7, with 9 positions matching TRBD1. The CDR3 length is 15 residues. V gave up 1 base and J gave up 3 bases; unmatched junction bases: 7. CDR1 is GTSNPN, CDR2 SVGIG, per germline (reference sequence). The CDR3 is CAWSGPRTGDYEQYF. The CDR3 bases are TGTGCCTGGAGTGGACCCCGGACAGGGGACTACGAGCAGTACTTC.

This chain connects TRBV4-3 to TRBJ2-6; maybe TRBD1 (5 bases). The CDR3 spans 17 residues. Between the trimmed V and J ends, which lost 3 bases and 2 bases, there was a span of 14 bases. Germline V gives CDR1 LGHNA, CDR2 YSLEER. The DNA for the CDR3 is TGCGCCAGCAGCCAGGGGCAGGGTAGTCCTGGGGCCAACGTCCTGACTTTC. It is translated as CASSQGQGSPGANVLTF.

The J gene is TRBJ2-1, the V gene TRBV6-4; TRBD1 aligns across 8 bases. The germline V gene has CDR1 MRHNA and CDR2 SNTAGT. The CDR3 is 12 residues long. The V gene end was trimmed by 3 bases and the J gene end by 9 bases; junction bases not matched to a gene: 1. CDR3 coding DNA: TGTGCCAGCAGTGATCAGGGGGCTGAGCAGTTCTTC. This translates into CASSDQGAEQFF.

The chain uses TRBV4-1 and TRBJ1-1; unclear D gene. The CDR3 totals 15 residues. Germline loops: CDR1 MGHRA, CDR2 YSYEKL. Between the trimmed V and J ends, which lost 0 bases and 7 bases, there was a span of 15 bases. The CDR3 coding sequence is TGCGCCAGCAGCCAAGAGAGCAACCCCTGGGGTGAAGCTTTCTTT. This translates into CASSQESNPWGEAFF.

The V gene is TRBV15, the J gene TRBJ1-2; D gene unclear. The germline gives CDR1 LNHNV, CDR2 YYDKDF (reference sequence). Trimming stripped 1 base from V and 4 bases from J, with 13 bases between. The CDR3 length is 15 residues. The chain's CDR3 is CATSRGPGSPYGYTF. CDR3 coding DNA: TGTGCCACCAGCAGAGGCCCGGGTTCACCCTATGGCTACACCTTC.

The chain links TRBV7-2 to TRBJ2-3, with D possibly matching TRBD2 (7 bases). CDR3 size: 14 residues. Trimming shortened V by 9 bases and J by 4 bases, and 17 bases separated the two germline ends. The germline gives CDR1 SGHTA, CDR2 FQGNSA. CDR3: CASGGGPASDTQYF. In nucleotides, the CDR3 is TGTGCCAGTGGCGGGGGCCCGGCTTCAGATACGCAGTATTTT. The full variable domain, rest sourced from reference TRBV7-2 and TRBJ2-3, is GAGVSQSPSNKVTEKGKDVELRCDPISGHTALYWYRQSLGQGLEFLIYFQGNSAPDKSGLPSDRFSAERTGGSVSTLTIQRTQQEDSAVYLCASGGGPASDTQYFGPGTRLTVL.